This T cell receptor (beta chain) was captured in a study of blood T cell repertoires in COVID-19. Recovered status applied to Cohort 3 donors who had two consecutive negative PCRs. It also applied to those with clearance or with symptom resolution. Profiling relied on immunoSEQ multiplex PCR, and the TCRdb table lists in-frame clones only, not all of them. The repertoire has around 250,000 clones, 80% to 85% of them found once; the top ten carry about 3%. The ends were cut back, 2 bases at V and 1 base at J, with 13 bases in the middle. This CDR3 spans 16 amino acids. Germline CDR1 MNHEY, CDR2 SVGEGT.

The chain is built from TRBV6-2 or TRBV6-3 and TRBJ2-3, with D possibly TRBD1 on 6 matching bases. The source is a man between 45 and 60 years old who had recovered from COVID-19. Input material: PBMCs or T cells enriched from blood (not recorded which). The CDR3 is CASSYHFAGGTDTQYF. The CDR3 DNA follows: TGTGCCAGCAGTTACCACTTCGCAGGGGGCACAGATACGCAGTATTTT.